This passage covers 2 T cell receptor beta chains from one sample sequenced in a study of T cell responses to AZD1222 COVID-19 vaccine. The table came from immunoSEQ multiplex PCR; TCRdb's copy has only in-frame clones and leaves some out. The sample has 80,000 to 95,000 clones; approximately 90% are singletons. This material consisted of peripheral blood, taken on day 0 of AZD1222 vaccination. These receptor sequences come from an adult in good health.

The gene calls are TRBV4-1 and TRBJ1-2, with 7 bases lining up with TRBD1. The germline V gene has CDR1 MGHRA and CDR2 YSYEKL. With 0 bases clipped from V and 7 bases from J, the junction kept 14 bases outside the gene matches. The CDR3 loop spans 17 amino acids. The CDR3 region is CASSQDGLGRGAGGYTF. The CDR3 DNA reads as TGCGCCAGCAGCCAAGATGGCCTGGGCAGGGGGGCAGGTGGCTACACCTTC.

This rearrangement joins TRBV19 to TRBJ1-1; D not resolved. CDR3 length equals 12 residues. Trimming took off 3 bases at V and 8 bases at J, with 10 bases between the two ends. The germline gives CDR1 LNHDA, CDR2 SQIVND (reference sequence). The CDR3 reads CASSIVAPEAFF. The DNA for the CDR3 is TGTGCCAGTAGTATTGTGGCGCCAGAAGCTTTCTTT.